The 4 T cell receptor beta chains listed next were all sequenced from one sample in a study of blood T cell repertoires in COVID-19. Profiled with immunoSEQ multiplex PCR; TCRdb holds only in-frame clones, not every one. The sample lists fewer than 350,000 clones, 85% to 90% occurring once. Sequencing was carried out using PBMCs or T cells enriched from blood (not recorded which). These receptors were obtained from a young woman with acute COVID-19.

The V and J genes are TRBV5-4 and TRBJ1-1, with D tentatively TRBD1 (5 bases). With 0 bases removed from V and 0 bases from J, the gap between germline ends came to 12 bases. Germline assignment: CDR1 SGHNT and CDR2 YYREEE (reference sequence). This CDR3 comprises 16 residues. For the CDR3, the DNA is TGTGCCAGCAGCTTGGGAGCGGGGCCGCTGAACACTGAAGCTTTCTTT. This sequence encodes CASSLGAGPLNTEAFF.

V and J are TRBV2 and TRBJ2-4, with D perhaps TRBD1 (6 bases). The CDR3 is 15 residues long. The V gene lost 9 bases and the J gene lost 4 bases, with 19 bases spanning the gap. From germline, CDR1 is SNHLY and CDR2 FYNNEI. The CDR3 DNA sequence: TGTGCCAGAGAAATACCTGACAGGAGTAAAAACATTCAGTACTTC. The encoded protein is CAREIPDRSKNIQYF.

The chain links TRBV28 to TRBJ2-1; D ambiguous. The V end was cut by 1 base, the J end by 10 bases, with 11 bases between. The CDR3 extends over 13 amino acids. Germline V gene data show CDR1 as MDHEN and CDR2 as SYDVKM. This CDR3 is CASSLLGPGEQFF. DNA for the CDR3: TGTGCCAGCAGTTTATTGGGCCCTGGGGAGCAGTTCTTC.

The gene calls are TRBV6-5 and TRBJ1-1; TRBD1 matches 7 bases. V dropped 9 bases and J dropped 6; count of bases not matched to a gene: 13. The CDR3 has 14 residues. The germline gives CDR1 MNHEY, CDR2 SVGAGI. The CDR3 bases are TGTGCCAGTAGGACAGGTAACTGGGGGGCTGAAGCTTTCTTT. Amino acid sequence: CASRTGNWGAEAFF.